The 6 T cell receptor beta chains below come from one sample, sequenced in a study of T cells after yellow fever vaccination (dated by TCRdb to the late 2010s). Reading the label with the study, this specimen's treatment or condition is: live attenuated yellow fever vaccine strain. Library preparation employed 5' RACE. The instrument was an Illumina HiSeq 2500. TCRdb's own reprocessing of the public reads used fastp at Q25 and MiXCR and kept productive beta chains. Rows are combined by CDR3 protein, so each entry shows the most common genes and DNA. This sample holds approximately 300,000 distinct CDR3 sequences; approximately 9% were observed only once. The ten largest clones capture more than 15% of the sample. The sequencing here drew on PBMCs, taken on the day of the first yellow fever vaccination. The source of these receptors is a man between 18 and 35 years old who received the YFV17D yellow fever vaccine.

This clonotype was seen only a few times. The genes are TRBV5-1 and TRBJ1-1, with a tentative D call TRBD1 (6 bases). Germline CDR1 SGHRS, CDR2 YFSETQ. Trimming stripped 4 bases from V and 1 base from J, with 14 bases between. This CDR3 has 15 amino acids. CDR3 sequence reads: CASSELGGGNTEAFF. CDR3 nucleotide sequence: TGCGCCAGCAGCGAACTGGGAGGGGGGAACACTGAAGCTTTCTTT. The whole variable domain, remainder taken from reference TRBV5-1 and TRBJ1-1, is KAGVTQTPRYLIKTRGQQVTLSCSPISGHRSVSWYQQTPGQGLQFLFEYFSETQRNKGNFPGRFSGRQFSNSRSEMNVSTLELGDSALYLCASSELGGGNTEAFFGQGTRLTVV.

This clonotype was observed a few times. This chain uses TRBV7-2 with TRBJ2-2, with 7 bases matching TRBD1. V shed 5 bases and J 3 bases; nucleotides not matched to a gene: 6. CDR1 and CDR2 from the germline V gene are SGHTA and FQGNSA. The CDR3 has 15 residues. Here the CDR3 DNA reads TGTGCCAGCAGCCGCTGGGACAGCGACACCGGGGAGCTGTTTTTT. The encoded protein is CASSRWDSDTGELFF.

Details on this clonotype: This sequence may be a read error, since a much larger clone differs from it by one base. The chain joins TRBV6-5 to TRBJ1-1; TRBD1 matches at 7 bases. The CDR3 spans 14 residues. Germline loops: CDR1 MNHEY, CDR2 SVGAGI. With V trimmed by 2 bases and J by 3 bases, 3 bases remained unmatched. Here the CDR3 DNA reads TGTGCCAGCAGTTACGGGCAGGGGGACACTGAAGCTTTCTTT. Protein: CASSYGQGDTEAFF.

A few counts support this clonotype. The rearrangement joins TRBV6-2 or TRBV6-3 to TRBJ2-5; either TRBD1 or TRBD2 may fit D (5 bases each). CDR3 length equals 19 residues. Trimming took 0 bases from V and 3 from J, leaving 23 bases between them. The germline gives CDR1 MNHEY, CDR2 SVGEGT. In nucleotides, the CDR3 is TGTGCCAGCAGTTACTCACTCCGGGACCCAGTTACCTCAGAAGAGACCCAGTACTTC. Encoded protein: CASSYSLRDPVTSEETQYF.

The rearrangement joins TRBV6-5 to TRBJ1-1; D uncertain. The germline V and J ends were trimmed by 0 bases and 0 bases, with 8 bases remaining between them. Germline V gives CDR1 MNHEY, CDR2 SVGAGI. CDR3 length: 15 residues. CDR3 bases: TGTGCCAGCAGTTACTCGGCGGCTATGAACACTGAAGCTTTCTTT. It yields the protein CASSYSAAMNTEAFF.

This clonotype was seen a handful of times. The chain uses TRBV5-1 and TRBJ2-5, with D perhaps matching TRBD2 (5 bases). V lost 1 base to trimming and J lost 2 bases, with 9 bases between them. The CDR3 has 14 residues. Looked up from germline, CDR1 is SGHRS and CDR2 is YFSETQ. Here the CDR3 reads CASSLIPGQETQYF. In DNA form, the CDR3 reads TGCGCCAGCAGCTTGATTCCGGGGCAAGAGACCCAGTACTTC.